This TCR beta chain was identified during a study of regulatory T cells in long-lasting Graves disease. This clonotype showed up many times. As to time point: newly diagnosed GD, antithyroid drugs for less than 3 months. PBMCs provided the RNA from which the TCR library was made. The V segment lost 0 bases and the J segment 9 bases; nucleotides outside the gene matches: 9. Germline values: CDR1 SGHAT, CDR2 FQNNGV. This CDR3 spans 15 amino acids. Library construction for TCR beta used iRepertoire HTBI primers and Arm-PCR of CDR3 regions. MiXCR, run by TCRdb on the multiplex PCR reads, gives a single entry per CDR3 protein. Counted here are 400,000 to 500,000 distinct CDR3 sequences, approximately 15% occurring once; the ten biggest clones make up approximately 8%. The sample was also linked to a second study, of T cells in Graves' hyperthyroidism and ophthalmopathy. That source reports: Graves' hyperthyroidism qualified as stable when ophthalmopathy did not progress within 18 months.

This rearrangement joins TRBV11-2 to TRBJ2-7; 9 positions match TRBD2. The TCR originated in a woman between 40 and 55 years old with Graves disease. Sequencing used peripheral blood mononuclear cells (PBMCs), obtained at new diagnosis, from a patient treated with antithyroid drugs. In nucleotides, the CDR3 is TGTGCCAGCAGCTTAGATAGGGCCAGCGGGAGGAGGCAGTACTTC. It is translated as CASSLDRASGRRQYF.